The 25 T cell receptor beta chains presented below share a single source sample, sequenced in a study of blood T cells in healthy people across ages. For the second PCR, which ran for about 6 to 11 cycles, a sample-barcoded 5' primer and a J-beta primer mix were used. One entry per CDR3 protein, called by TCRdb with MiXCR from the 5' RACE reads. Among approximately 810,000 distinct CDR3 sequences listed, 29% were seen once. The sequencing input was blood. Receptor source: a woman older than 75 in good health.

This clonotype was counted at least ten times. The J gene is TRBJ2-1, the V gene TRBV7-2, with 8 positions matching TRBD1. The CDR3 loop spans 16 amino acids. V lost 5 bases and J lost 4; bases outside the gene matches: 10. Germline CDR1 SGHTA, CDR2 FQGNSA. The CDR3 loop is CASSVTQGVGYNEQFF. DNA for the CDR3: TGTGCCAGCAGCGTGACACAGGGGGTGGGGTACAATGAGCAGTTCTTC.

Only a few counts were recorded for this clonotype. The chain combines TRBV28 with TRBJ1-2; possibly TRBD1 for D (6 bases). Trimming stripped 2 bases from V and 4 bases from J, with 14 bases between. This CDR3 contains 15 residues. CDR1 and CDR2 from the germline V gene are MDHEN and SYDVKM. CDR3 in amino acids: CASSLRTVIGYGYTF. Here the CDR3 DNA reads TGTGCCAGCAGTTTAAGGACAGTAATTGGCTATGGCTACACCTTC.

A word on this clonotype: A much larger clone sits a single nucleotide away, making a read error possible. The genes are TRBV7-2 and TRBJ2-3; D is unresolved. This CDR3 region has 13 residues. Germline V gene sequence: CDR1 SGHTA, CDR2 FQGNSA. Here the CDR3 DNA reads TGTGCCGGCAGCTTTACTCCCACAGATACGCAGTATTTT. This sequence encodes CAGSFTPTDTQYF.

The chain uses TRBV7-9 and TRBJ1-1; D is uncertain. Germline lookup yields CDR1 SEHNR and CDR2 FQNEAQ (reference sequence). V dropped 5 bases and J dropped 8 bases, with 15 bases sitting between them. CDR3 length equals 13 residues. The chain's CDR3 is CASSAATGGEAFF. CDR3 bases: TGTGCCAGCAGCGCGGCCACGGGTGGGGAAGCTTTCTTT.

This clonotype was counted only a few times. A read error may be the cause here, since a much bigger clone is one base away. The chain is built from TRBV7-8 and TRBJ2-1, with 7 nucleotides matching TRBD2. The DNA end lines up better with TRBJ2-7; the J call may be wrong. This CDR3 contains 17 residues. CDR1 is SGHVS and CDR2 is FQNEAQ in the germline V gene. The CDR3 bases are TGTGCCAGCAGATCCCGGGGAGGGCGCGGTTCCTACAATGAGCAGTACTTC. Its translation: CASRSRGGRGSYNEQYF.

Ten or more counts support this clonotype. The V call is TRBV12-3 or TRBV12-4, the J call TRBJ2-3, with 16 nucleotides matching TRBD2. Trimming at V came to 6 bases and at J to 1 base, leaving 7 bases not matched to a gene. CDR3 length equals 18 residues. The CDR3 region is CASSRGLAGGQGTDTQYF. CDR3 in DNA: TGTGCCAGCAGCAGGGGACTAGCGGGGGGGCAGGGCACAGATACGCAGTATTTT.

This clonotype showed up many times. The genes are TRBV12-3 or TRBV12-4 and TRBJ1-2; 8 bases are a match to TRBD1. Trimming at V came to 2 bases and at J to 8 bases, leaving 7 bases not matched to a gene. The CDR3 has 14 amino acids. CDR3 DNA sequence: TGTGCCAGCAGTTTAAGGGACAGGTCGTACGGCTACACCTTC. Translating it yields CASSLRDRSYGYTF.

This clonotype was seen a handful of times. The V call is TRBV5-4, the J call TRBJ1-2; D is possibly TRBD1 (6 bases). The length of the CDR3 is 14 residues. V was clipped by 3 bases and J by 4 bases, with 13 bases between them. Looked up from germline, CDR1 is SGHNT and CDR2 is YYREEE (reference sequence). Written as DNA, the CDR3 is TGTGCCAGCAGCTGGATACAGGGTAGCTATGGCTACACCTTC. Translated: CASSWIQGSYGYTF.

This clonotype was seen at least ten times. As DNA, the CDR3 is TGTGCCAGCAGTTTAATAGCGGGGGGGCTCAATGAGCAGTTCTTC. Translating it yields CASSLIAGGLNEQFF. This chain links TRBV6-2 or TRBV6-3 with TRBJ2-1, with 11 nucleotides matching TRBD2. Germline CDR1 and CDR2: MNHEY and SVGEGT. The ends lost 4 bases at V and 6 bases at J; junction bases unmatched: 5. CDR3 length equals 15 residues.

The chain uses TRBV4-3 and TRBJ2-7; D not resolved. CDR1 and CDR2 (germline): LGHNA, YSLEER. The CDR3 length is 15 residues. V lost 5 bases and J 0 bases, leaving 14 bases between the germline ends. The CDR3 loop reads CASSLRGTSSYEQYF. Here the CDR3 DNA reads TGCGCCAGCAGCTTGAGAGGCACCTCCTCCTACGAGCAGTACTTC.

This clonotype was seen many times. This chain links TRBV5-1 with TRBJ2-3, with TRBD1 identical over 7 bases. Trimming removed 4 bases from V and 0 bases from J; junction bases left unmatched: 2. Germline CDR1 SGHRS, CDR2 YFSETQ. CDR3 length: 14 amino acids. The CDR3 here is CASSPGQSTDTQYF. The CDR3 DNA is TGCGCCAGCAGCCCGGGACAGAGCACAGATACGCAGTATTTT.

This clonotype has a count of ten or more. The rearrangement links TRBV12-3 or TRBV12-4 to TRBJ2-5; tentative D call: TRBD2 (7 bases). This CDR3 contains 15 residues. Trimming removed 1 base from V and 4 bases from J, with 13 bases in between. The CDR3 protein is CASSLVGGRGETQYF. CDR3 in DNA: TGTGCCAGCAGTTTAGTGGGGGGGCGGGGAGAGACCCAGTACTTC.

This clonotype has only a few counts. The chain uses TRBV28 and TRBJ2-7; 8 bases are shared with TRBD1. The ends lost 6 bases at V and 2 bases at J; junction bases unmatched: 6. CDR1 is MDHEN and CDR2 is SYDVKM in the germline V gene. CDR3 length equals 14 residues. In nucleotides, the CDR3 is TGTGCCAGCAGGCGACAGGGGCCCCCCTACGAGCAGTACTTC. It specifies CASRRQGPPYEQYF.

The V and J genes are TRBV6-6 and TRBJ2-1; a possible D gene is TRBD1 (8 bases). With 8 bases removed from V and 7 bases from J, the gap between germline ends came to 12 bases. Germline lookup yields CDR1 MNHNY and CDR2 SVGAGI (reference sequence). CDR3 size: 12 residues. The chain's CDR3 is CASLQGGNEQFF. Here the CDR3 DNA reads TGTGCCAGCTTACAGGGGGGGAATGAGCAGTTCTTC.

The rearrangement links TRBV6-1 to TRBJ2-1; the D is unclear. Trimming pared 2 bases from V and 0 bases from J, leaving 14 bases between. In germline, CDR1 is MNHNS, CDR2 SASEGT. CDR3 length: 17 residues. CDR3 sequence: CASSENPQEISYNEQFF. The CDR3 coding sequence is TGTGCCAGCAGTGAAAATCCCCAGGAGATCTCCTACAATGAGCAGTTCTTC.

A remark on this clonotype: A much larger clone differs by one base, so this may be a read error. The genes are TRBV20-1 and TRBJ2-1, with TRBD2 matching 16 bases. The CDR3 extends over 16 amino acids. The junction had 12 bases not matched to a gene; V was cut back by 3 bases and J by 13 bases. CDR1 and CDR2 from the germline V gene are DFQATT and SNEGSKA (reference sequence). The chain's CDR3 is CSARAGLAGGLETQFF. The DNA of the CDR3 is TGCAGTGCTAGGGCGGGACTAGCGGGGGGGTTGGAGACCCAGTTCTTC.

This clonotype was recorded many times. The rearrangement uses TRBV6-5 and TRBJ1-2, with D possibly TRBD1 on 6 matching bases. The germline V gene encodes CDR1 MNHEY and CDR2 SVGAGI. This CDR3 spans 15 amino acids. The ends were cut back, 6 bases at V and 2 bases at J, with 16 bases in the middle. The CDR3 protein is CASRTDRTQNYGYTF. The CDR3 bases are TGTGCCAGCAGAACGGACAGAACGCAAAACTATGGCTACACCTTC.

This clonotype was seen repeatedly, ten times or more. The rearrangement uses TRBV6-2 or TRBV6-3 and TRBJ2-3, with D perhaps TRBD1 or TRBD2 (5 bases each). The germline V and J ends were trimmed by 2 bases and 0 bases, with 12 bases remaining between them. The CDR3 sequence is 16 residues long. Germline assignment: CDR1 MNHEY and CDR2 SVGEGT. CDR3 in DNA: TGTGCCAGCAGTTACCTAGGGACGGCTAGCACAGATACGCAGTATTTT. This encodes CASSYLGTASTDTQYF.

This clonotype occurred many times. CDR3 in DNA: TGCAGTGCTAGGCCGGTCAGCACAGATACGCAGTATTTT. Its protein product is CSARPVSTDTQYF. The chain couples TRBV20-1 to TRBJ2-3; D is unresolved. Germline V CDR1 and CDR2: DFQATT, SNEGSKA (reference sequence). This CDR3 is 13 amino acids long. Trimming stripped 3 bases from V and 0 bases from J, with 7 bases between.

This clonotype was observed a handful of times. The chain links TRBV7-2 to TRBJ1-1, with D tentatively TRBD1 (6 bases). CDR3 length: 14 amino acids. Trimming shortened V by 5 bases and J by 5 bases, and 15 bases separated the two germline ends. From germline, CDR1 is SGHTA and CDR2 FQGNSA. The CDR3 is CASSPSRGGTEAFF. The CDR3 DNA reads as TGTGCCAGCAGCCCCAGCAGGGGTGGGACTGAAGCTTTCTTT.

This clonotype was seen a few times. The chain carries TRBV5-1 and TRBJ1-1; D gene ambiguous. Germline-derived CDR1 and CDR2 are SGHRS and YFSETQ. This CDR3 comprises 15 residues. The V end was cut by 0 bases, the J end by 4 bases, with 13 bases between. The CDR3 reads CASSLGVIGGTEAFF. CDR3 coding DNA: TGCGCCAGCAGCTTGGGGGTCATTGGAGGCACTGAAGCTTTCTTT.

Note on this clonotype: This could be a read error, since a much larger clone is one nucleotide away. The chain combines TRBV4-2 with TRBJ2-4, with a weak D call TRBD2 (6 bases). The CDR3 runs 16 residues. CDR1 and CDR2 (germline): LGHNA, YNFKEQ. V dropped 4 bases and J dropped 8 bases, with 21 bases sitting between them. Written as DNA, the CDR3 is TGTGCCAGCAGCCCTTCGGGAAGGGCGGGGAATGACATTCAGTACTTC. Translation: CASSPSGRAGNDIQYF.

This clonotype was seen ten or more times. The chain links TRBV4-3 to TRBJ1-2; 7 bases match TRBD1. The CDR3 totals 13 residues. Germline CDR1 reads LGHNA; CDR2 reads YSLEER. With V trimmed by 4 bases and J by 8 bases, 7 bases remained unmatched. DNA of the CDR3: TGCGCCAGCAGCCCCGACAGGGTGGAAGGCTACACCTTC. Its translation is CASSPDRVEGYTF.

About this clonotype: The final CDR3 position lacks the conserved phenylalanine or tryptophan, pointing to a likely read error. The rearrangement joins TRBV20-1 to TRBJ2-1; TRBD1 aligns across 9 bases. The CDR3 is 14 amino acids. Germline CDR1 reads DFQATT; CDR2 reads SNEGSKA (reference sequence). The J segment lost 10 bases and the V segment lost 0 bases, leaving 7 bases of the junction unmatched. CDR3 sequence: CSAREGQGLGEQFC. The CDR3 DNA reads as TGCAGTGCTAGAGAGGGACAGGGTCTCGGGGAGCAGTTCTGC.

The chain uses TRBV20-1 and TRBJ2-5; no clear D. The CDR3 runs to 13 residues. With 0 bases removed from V and 5 bases from J, the gap between germline ends came to 10 bases. Germline lookup yields CDR1 DFQATT and CDR2 SNEGSKA (reference sequence). The CDR3 here is CSAREEWRETQYF. As DNA, the CDR3 is TGCAGTGCTAGAGAGGAGTGGCGGGAGACCCAGTACTTC.